The 8 T cell receptor beta chains reported below all come from one sample, sequenced in a study of CD8 T cells in ankylosing spondylitis. MiXCR, applied by TCRdb to the 5' RACE reads, yields one record per CDR3 protein. The sample consists of some 340,000 distinct CDR3 sequences, over 12% of them appearing once. Material: blood, either unsorted or a sorted T cell fraction (not recorded which). All receptors derive from a male donor with ankylosing spondylitis or in good health (not recorded which).

The rearrangement joins TRBV20-1 to TRBJ2-3; TRBD2 matches at 9 bases. This CDR3 is 11 amino acids long. Looked up from germline, CDR1 is DFQATT and CDR2 is SNEGSKA (reference sequence). DNA of the CDR3: TGCAGCGCGGGGGGGGGAGATACGCAGTATTTT. Its protein is CSAGGGDTQYF.

This chain joins TRBV29-1 and TRBJ1-1; tentatively, D is TRBD1 (6 bases). The CDR3 runs 15 residues. CDR1 is SQVTM, CDR2 ANQGSEA, per germline. Trimming took 4 bases from V and 6 from J, leaving 21 bases between them. The DNA of the CDR3 is TGCAGCGTTGCTGTGCGGACGTGGCGGGGGCCTGAAGCTTTCTTT. Its translation is CSVAVRTWRGPEAFF.

This clonotype appeared a few times. The chain joins TRBV5-6 to TRBJ2-2, with unresolved D. Per germline, CDR1 SGHDT and CDR2 YYEEEE. This CDR3 has 13 residues. V was shortened by 1 base and J by 6 bases, with 7 bases between the two germline ends. The CDR3 DNA reads TGTGCCAGCAGCTTGACTTTTGCCGGGGAGCTGTTTTTT. It encodes CASSLTFAGELFF.

The V gene is TRBV5-6, the J gene TRBJ2-3; D not certain. CDR1 is SGHDT, CDR2 YYEEEE, per germline. The CDR3 loop spans 13 amino acids. V lost 7 bases and J lost 4, with 13 bases in between. The CDR3 sequence is CASSLRKADTQYF. CDR3 bases: TGTGCCAGCTCCCTCCGAAAGGCAGATACGCAGTATTTT.

The rearrangement uses TRBV7-9 and TRBJ1-6, with D unresolved. Trimming cost V 1 base and J 8 bases, with 6 bases left between them. Germline V gives CDR1 SEHNR, CDR2 FQNEAQ (reference sequence). CDR3 length equals 13 residues. The CDR3 sequence: CASSLVPDSPLHF. DNA of the CDR3: TGTGCCAGCAGCTTAGTACCGGATTCACCCCTCCACTTT.

The chain combines TRBV12-5 with TRBJ2-1, with 8 bases lining up with TRBD2. This CDR3 has 19 residues. CDR1 and CDR2 from the germline V gene are LGHNT and FRNRAP. Unmatched junction bases numbered 11, after V lost 1 base and J lost 0 bases. CDR3: CASGLARTGTRSSYNEQFF. Here the CDR3 DNA reads TGTGCTAGTGGTTTGGCAAGAACCGGGACTAGGAGCTCCTACAATGAGCAGTTCTTC.

This clonotype has more than one count but fewer than ten. This chain uses TRBV29-1 with TRBJ1-4; 7 bases fit TRBD1. The CDR3 spans 12 residues. The junction had 7 bases not matched to a gene; V was cut back by 7 bases and J by 8 bases. Per germline, CDR1 SQVTM and CDR2 ANQGSEA. This CDR3 is CSASRGREKLFF. In DNA, the CDR3 is TGCAGCGCAAGCAGGGGGAGGGAAAAACTGTTTTTT.

The rearrangement joins TRBV20-1 to TRBJ1-1; D not resolved. The CDR3 has 11 amino acids. Germline assignment: CDR1 DFQATT and CDR2 SNEGSKA (reference sequence). V was trimmed by 3 bases and J by 8 bases, leaving 10 bases between them. The CDR3 DNA reads TGCAGTGCTAGCCGGACGCAGGAAGCTTTCTTT. Its translation: CSASRTQEAFF.